The text below deals with one T cell receptor beta chain. Only in-frame clones appear in the TCRdb table, and some are missing; sequencing was by immunoSEQ multiplex PCR. The table has about 50,000 clones, more than 75% seen once. This specimen belongs to a study of blood T cell repertoires in COVID-19. Overall study: COVID-19 samples from acute and convalescent phases originated in the United States, Italy and Spain. Sources were T cells, B-cell-depleted T cells, or PBMCs; the material itself was cDNA or gDNA.

CDR1 and CDR2 (germline): SGHVS, FQNEAQ. The V end lost 1 base, the J end lost 2 bases, and 9 bases lay between the germline ends. This CDR3 contains 15 residues. Sequenced: peripheral blood. The V gene is TRBV7-8, the J gene TRBJ1-3, with no clear D. The sequence was collected from an older woman with acute or convalescent COVID-19. The CDR3 nucleotides read TGTGCCAGCAGCTTAGGCAGTGCCCCTGGAAACACCATATATTTT. Encoded protein: CASSLGSAPGNTIYF. The entire variable domain, with the rest obtained from reference TRBV7-8 and TRBJ1-3, is as follows: GAGVSQSPRYKVAKRGQDVALRCDPISGHVSLFWYQQALGQGPEFLTYFQNEAQLDKSGLPSDRFFAERPEGSVSTLKIQRTQQEDSAVYLCASSLGSAPGNTIYFGEGSWLTVV.